This TCR beta chain emerged from a study of T cells in women clearing cervical HPV infection. Whole-study context: Blood came at first lesion visit for cases, post-clearance for controls.

Overall study results and limits: A classifier using richness and V gene abundances reached an AUC of over 0.75.

The CDR3 is 15 amino acids. The germline V gene has CDR1 SGHTA and CDR2 FQGTGA. The trim removed 2 bases at V and 2 bases at J, leaving 5 bases unmatched. Profiling relied on immunoSEQ multiplex PCR, and the TCRdb table lists in-frame clones only, not all of them. The sample table sets out roughly 30,000 clones. With regard to this clone: What it recognizes is unknown. The CDR3 end lies 3 residues beyond the end of the read and is filled in from the germline J gene.

The chain uses TRBV7-3 and TRBJ1-1, with 7 nucleotides matching TRBD1. This receptor was identified in a woman between 18 and 69 years old with a cervical HPV16 infection that either progressed to CIN3+ or cleared (not recorded which). The sequenced sample consisted of blood buffy coat. The CDR3 bases that were read are TGTGCCAGCAGCTTAGAGGGGGCGGTAAACACTGAA. Translating gives CASSLEGAVNTE. The CDR3, in full, reads CASSLEGAVNTEAFF.